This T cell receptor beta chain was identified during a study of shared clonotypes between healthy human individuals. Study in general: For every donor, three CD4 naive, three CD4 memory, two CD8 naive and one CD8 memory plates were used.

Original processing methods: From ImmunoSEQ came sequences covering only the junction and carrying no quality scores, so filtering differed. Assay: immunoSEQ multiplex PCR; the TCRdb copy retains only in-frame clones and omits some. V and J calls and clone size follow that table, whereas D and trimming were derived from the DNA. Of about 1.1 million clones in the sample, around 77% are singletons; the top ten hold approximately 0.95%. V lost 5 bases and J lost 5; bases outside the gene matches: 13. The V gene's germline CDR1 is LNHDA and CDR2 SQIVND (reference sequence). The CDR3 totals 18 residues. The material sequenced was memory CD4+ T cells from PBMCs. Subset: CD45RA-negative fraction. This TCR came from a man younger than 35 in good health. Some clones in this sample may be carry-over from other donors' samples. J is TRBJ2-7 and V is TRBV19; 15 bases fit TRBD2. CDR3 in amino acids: CASSDRPPGLAGGNEQYF. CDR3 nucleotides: TGTGCCAGTAGTGACCGCCCGCCGGGACTAGCGGGAGGAAACGAGCAGTACTTC. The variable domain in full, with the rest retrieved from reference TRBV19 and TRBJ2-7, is DGGITQSPKYLFRKEGQNVTLSCEQNLNHDAMYWYRQDPGQGLRLIYYSQIVNDFQKGDIAEGYSVSREKKESFPLTVTSAQKNPTAFYLCASSDRPPGLAGGNEQYFGPGTRLTVT.